Sequencing of this T cell receptor (beta chain) was carried out in a study of shared clonotypes between healthy human individuals. Study context: Two female and three male donors aged 18 to 49 were enrolled.

Study-level results: Donor scarcity curtailed the genetic and exposure-history diversity represented herein.

In replicate PCRs of unsorted PBMC, around 300 ng DNA, 25,000 to 35,000 T cell genomes, was used. Assay used: immunoSEQ multiplex PCR; TCRdb lists only in-frame clones, some missing. The data hold roughly 500,000 clones, with around 78% observed a single time. Every contributor of samples was a Caucasian grown-up residing in Nashville, Tennessee. Of note for this clone: Its antigen is as yet unknown.

CDR3 length equals 18 residues. CDR1 and CDR2 (germline): LNHNV, YYDKDF (reference sequence). J was trimmed by 1 base and V by 5 bases; bases with no gene match: 12. This receptor was taken from a woman aged 40 to 50 in good health. Some clones in this sample may be carry-over from other donors' samples. The sequenced sample was PBMCs. The chain carries TRBV15 and TRBJ2-7; 12 bases map to TRBD2. CDR3 loop: CATSLRLAGGPSSYEQYF. CDR3 DNA sequence: TGTGCCACCAGCCTACGGCTAGCGGGAGGGCCGAGTTCCTACGAGCAGTACTTC.